These T cell receptor beta chains were read from a single sample in a study of OX40 agonist ivuxolimab in advanced cancers. Assay: immunoSEQ multiplex PCR; the TCRdb copy retains only in-frame clones and omits some. The sample has fewer than 110,000 clones, approximately 89% seen once. The specimen comprised CD4+ or CD8+ T cells sorted from blood, sampled in a trial of the OX40 agonist ivuxolimab. These receptors were taken from an adult with an advanced solid tumor such as melanoma, head and neck, liver or kidney cancer. Both conserved end residues are part of each CDR3. A D gene is named only where the DNA matches it firmly. The size field is filled for only some rows; it gives once, few, many or a size class.

D gene	V gene	clone size	J gene	CDR3 DNA	CDR3 protein
-	TRBV18	-	TRBJ2-3	TGTGCCAGCTCACCAATGGGAGATACGCAGTATTTT	CASSPMGDTQYF
-	TRBV4-2	-	TRBJ2-7	TGTGCCAGCAGCCAAGTTGCTAGCGAGACGCCCTACGAGCAGTACTTC	CASSQVASETPYEQYF
TRBD1	TRBV9	-	TRBJ1-4	TGTGCCAGCAGCGTAGACCCAGGGGGGGCAAAACTGTTTTTT	CASSVDPGGAKLFF
-	TRBV7-3	once	TRBJ2-1	TGTGCCAGCAGCCAGGACAGCCTGTACAATGAGCAGTTCTTC	CASSQDSLYNEQFF
-	TRBV6-1	-	TRBJ2-4	TGTGCCAGCAGTCCCGCCTGGGGGGCCAAAAACATTCAGTACTTC	CASSPAWGAKNIQYF
TRBD2	TRBV28	-	TRBJ2-7	TGTGCCAGCAGTTTAACAGGGACTAGCGGGAGCTACGAGCAGTACTTC	CASSLTGTSGSYEQYF
TRBD1	TRBV28	-	TRBJ1-2	TGTGCCAGCAGTCACCGGGACAGGGCGGACTATGGCTACACCTTC	CASSHRDRADYGYTF
TRBD1	TRBV5-1	-	TRBJ1-1	TGCGCCAGCAGCTCAACAGGGGCGGTCACTGAAGCTTTCTTT	CASSSTGAVTEAFF
TRBD1	TRBV5-4	-	TRBJ2-7	TGTGCCAGCAGGGCCGGGACAGGAGCATCCTACGAGCAGTACTTC	CASRAGTGASYEQYF
-	TRBV18	-	TRBJ1-2	TGTGCCAGCTCACCAGGGGCCCCGGGTATCTATGGCTACACCTTC	CASSPGAPGIYGYTF
-	TRBV7-2	-	TRBJ2-3	TGTGCCAGCAGCTTAAGGGACTTTCTTCCCGGTGATACGCAGTATTTT	CASSLRDFLPGDTQYF
-	TRBV28	-	TRBJ2-1	TGTGCCAGCAGCTTCCCCAATGAGCAGTTCTTC	CASSFPNEQFF
TRBD2	TRBV4-3	-	TRBJ2-2	TGCGCCAGCAGCATACGGAGCGGGGGGAACACCGGGGAGCTGTTTTTT	CASSIRSGGNTGELFF
-	TRBV6-5	-	TRBJ2-7	TGTGCCAGCAGCCCGGGGTACATCGTCTACGAGCAGTACTTC	CASSPGYIVYEQYF
-	TRBV28	-	TRBJ1-2	TGTGCCAGCAGTTTTGGGGTGGACGGCTACACCTTC	CASSFGVDGYTF
TRBD2	TRBV7-3	-	TRBJ2-3	TGTGCCAGCAGCGAAGTCCTAGCGGGCCAAGTCTTGACTAGCACAGATACGCAGTATTTT	CASSEVLAGQVLTSTDTQYF
TRBD1	TRBV10-1	-	TRBJ1-5	TGCGCCAGCAGTGATCCGGGACAGGGCAATCAGCCCCAGCATTTT	CASSDPGQGNQPQHF
TRBD2	TRBV27	-	TRBJ2-3	TGTGCCAGCAGTTTATTGGGGGGGACAGATACGCAGTATTTT	CASSLLGGTDTQYF
-	TRBV6-5	-	TRBJ2-6	TGTGCCGTCCGGGGGGCGGGGGCCAACGTCCTGACTTTC	CAVRGAGANVLTF
TRBD2	TRBV25-1	-	TRBJ2-1	TGTGCCAGCAGTAGATCCGGGACTAGCGGATACAATGAGCAGTTCTTC	CASSRSGTSGYNEQFF
-	TRBV9	-	TRBJ2-2	TGTGCCAGCAGCGCGTGGGGCTCTATCGGTACCGGGGAGCTGTTTTTT	CASSAWGSIGTGELFF
-	TRBV19	-	TRBJ1-4	TGTGCCAGTAGTAACCTCAGGGGCGATGAAAAACTGTTTTTT	CASSNLRGDEKLFF
TRBD2	TRBV28	-	TRBJ2-5	TGTGCCAGCAGTTTGGGTAGCGGGTTTGAGACCCAGTACTTC	CASSLGSGFETQYF
-	TRBV9	-	TRBJ2-7	TGTGCCAGCAGCCAGGACAGTTCAGAGCAGTACTTC	CASSQDSSEQYF
-	TRBV7-8	-	TRBJ2-1	TGTGCCAGCAGCCCCTGGAGCGCGGGGTCCTACAATGAGCAGTTCTTC	CASSPWSAGSYNEQFF
-	TRBV5-6	-	TRBJ2-7	TGTGCCAGCAGCCACCCCCGGGACACCGGGTACGAGCAGTACTTC	CASSHPRDTGYEQYF
-	TRBV6-1	-	TRBJ2-7	TGTGCCAGCTTAGGACCTGTCGGCGAGCAGTACTTC	CASLGPVGEQYF
-	TRBV7-2	-	TRBJ2-2	TGTGCCAGCAGCTTAACGATTCGTCGCAGAGGGCGCACCGGGGAGCTGTTTTTT	CASSLTIRRRGRTGELFF
-	TRBV9	-	TRBJ2-3	TGTGCCAGCAGCCAGGTGCGGGTTGGCGATACGCAGTATTTT	CASSQVRVGDTQYF
-	TRBV2	-	TRBJ2-7	TGTGCCAGCATAAAAGCTATCAGCTCCTACGAGCAGTACTTC	CASIKAISSYEQYF
-	TRBV6-6	-	TRBJ2-7	TGTGCCAGCAGCCAGACAGGTAACTACGAGCAGTACTTC	CASSQTGNYEQYF
TRBD2	TRBV5-1	-	TRBJ2-2	TGCGCCAGCAGCCGTAGCGGGAGGGCCGACACCGGGGAGCTGTTTTTT	CASSRSGRADTGELFF
-	TRBV29-1	-	TRBJ2-5	TGCAGCGTTGTTAAGGACAGCCAAACTCTAAAAGAGACCCAGTACTTC	CSVVKDSQTLKETQYF
TRBD2	TRBV19	-	TRBJ2-3	TGTGCCAGTAGTATACCGGGACTAGCGGGAGGTCGAGATACGCAGTATTTT	CASSIPGLAGGRDTQYF